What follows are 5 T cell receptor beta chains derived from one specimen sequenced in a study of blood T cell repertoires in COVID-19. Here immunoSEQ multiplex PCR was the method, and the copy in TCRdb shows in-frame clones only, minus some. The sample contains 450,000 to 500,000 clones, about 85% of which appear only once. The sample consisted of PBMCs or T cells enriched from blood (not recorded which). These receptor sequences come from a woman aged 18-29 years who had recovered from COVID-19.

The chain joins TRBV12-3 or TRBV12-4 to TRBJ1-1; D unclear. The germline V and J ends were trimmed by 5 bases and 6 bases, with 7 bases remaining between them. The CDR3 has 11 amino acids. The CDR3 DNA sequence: TGTGCCAGCAGTGATAGTCCTGAAGCTTTCTTT. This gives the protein CASSDSPEAFF.

CDR3 DNA: TGTGCCTGGAGTGGGGCAGGGGTGGTCACAGATACGCAGTATTTT. It is translated as CAWSGAGVVTDTQYF. This chain uses TRBV30 with TRBJ2-3, with a tentative D call TRBD1 (6 bases). Trimming removed 1 base at V and 2 bases at J, with 13 bases between. Germline V CDR1 and CDR2: GTSNPN, SVGIG (reference sequence). The CDR3 has 15 amino acids.

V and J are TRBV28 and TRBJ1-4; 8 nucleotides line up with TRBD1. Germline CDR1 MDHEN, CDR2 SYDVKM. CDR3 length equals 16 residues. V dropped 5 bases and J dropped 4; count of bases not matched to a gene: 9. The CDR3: CASSAAQGAFNEKLFF. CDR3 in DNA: TGTGCCAGCAGTGCGGCCCAGGGGGCGTTTAATGAAAAACTGTTTTTT.

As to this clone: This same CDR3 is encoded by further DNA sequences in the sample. For the CDR3, the DNA is TGCAGCGTTGAACAGAACACTGAAGCTTTCTTT. Its protein is CSVEQNTEAFF. This rearrangement joins TRBV29-1 to TRBJ1-1, with D unclear. Per the germline V gene, CDR1 is SQVTM and CDR2 is ANQGSEA. V lost 2 bases to trimming and J lost 1 base, with 2 bases between them. This CDR3 has 11 amino acids.

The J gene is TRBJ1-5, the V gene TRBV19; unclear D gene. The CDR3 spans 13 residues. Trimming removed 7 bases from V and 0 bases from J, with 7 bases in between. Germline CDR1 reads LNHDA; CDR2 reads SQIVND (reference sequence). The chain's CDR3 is CASTGDSNQPQHF. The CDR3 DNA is TGTGCCAGTACCGGGGATAGCAATCAGCCCCAGCATTTT.